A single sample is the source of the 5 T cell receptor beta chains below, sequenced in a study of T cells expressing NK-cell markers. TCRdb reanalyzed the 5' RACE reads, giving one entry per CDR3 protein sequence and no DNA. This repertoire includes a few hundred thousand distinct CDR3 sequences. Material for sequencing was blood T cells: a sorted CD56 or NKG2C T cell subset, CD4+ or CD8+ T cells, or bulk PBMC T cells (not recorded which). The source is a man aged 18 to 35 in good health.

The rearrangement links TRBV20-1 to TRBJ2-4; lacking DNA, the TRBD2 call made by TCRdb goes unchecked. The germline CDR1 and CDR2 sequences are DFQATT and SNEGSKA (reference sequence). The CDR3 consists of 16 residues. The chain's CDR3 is CSAPRTSGRAKNIQYF.

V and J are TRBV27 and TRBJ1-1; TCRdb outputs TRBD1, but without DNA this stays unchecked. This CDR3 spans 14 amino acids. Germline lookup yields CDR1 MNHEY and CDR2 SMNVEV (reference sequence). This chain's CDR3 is CASSSGQGPTEAFF.

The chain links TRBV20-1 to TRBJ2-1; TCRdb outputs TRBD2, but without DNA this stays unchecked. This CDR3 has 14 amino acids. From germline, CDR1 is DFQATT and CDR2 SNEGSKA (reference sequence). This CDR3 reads CSATFRRGDLGQFF.

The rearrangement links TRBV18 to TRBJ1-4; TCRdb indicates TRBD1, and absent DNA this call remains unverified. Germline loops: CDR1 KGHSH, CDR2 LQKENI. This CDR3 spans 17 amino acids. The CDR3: CASSPRGATGGNEKLFF.

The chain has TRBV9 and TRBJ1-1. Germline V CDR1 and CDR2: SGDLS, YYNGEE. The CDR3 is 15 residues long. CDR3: CASSVGGGLNTEAFF. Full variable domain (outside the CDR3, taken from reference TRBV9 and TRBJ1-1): DSGVTQTPKHLITATGQRVTLRCSPRSGDLSVYWYQQSLDQGLQFLIQYYNGEERAKGNILERFSAQQFPDLHSELNLSSLELGDSALYFCASSVGGGLNTEAFFGQGTRLTVV.